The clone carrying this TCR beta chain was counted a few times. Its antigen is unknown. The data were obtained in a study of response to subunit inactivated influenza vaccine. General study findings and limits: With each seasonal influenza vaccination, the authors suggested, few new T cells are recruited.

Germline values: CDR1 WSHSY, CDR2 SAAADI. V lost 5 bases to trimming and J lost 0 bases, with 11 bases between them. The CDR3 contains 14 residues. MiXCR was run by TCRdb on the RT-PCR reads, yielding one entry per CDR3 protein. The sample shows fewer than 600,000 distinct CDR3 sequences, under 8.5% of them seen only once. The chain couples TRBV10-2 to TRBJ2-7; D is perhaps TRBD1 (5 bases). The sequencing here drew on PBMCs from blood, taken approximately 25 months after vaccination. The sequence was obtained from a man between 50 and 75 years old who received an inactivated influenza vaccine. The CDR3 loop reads CASSPKRGSYEQYF. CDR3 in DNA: TGCGCCAGCAGTCCAAAAAGGGGCTCCTACGAGCAGTACTTC.